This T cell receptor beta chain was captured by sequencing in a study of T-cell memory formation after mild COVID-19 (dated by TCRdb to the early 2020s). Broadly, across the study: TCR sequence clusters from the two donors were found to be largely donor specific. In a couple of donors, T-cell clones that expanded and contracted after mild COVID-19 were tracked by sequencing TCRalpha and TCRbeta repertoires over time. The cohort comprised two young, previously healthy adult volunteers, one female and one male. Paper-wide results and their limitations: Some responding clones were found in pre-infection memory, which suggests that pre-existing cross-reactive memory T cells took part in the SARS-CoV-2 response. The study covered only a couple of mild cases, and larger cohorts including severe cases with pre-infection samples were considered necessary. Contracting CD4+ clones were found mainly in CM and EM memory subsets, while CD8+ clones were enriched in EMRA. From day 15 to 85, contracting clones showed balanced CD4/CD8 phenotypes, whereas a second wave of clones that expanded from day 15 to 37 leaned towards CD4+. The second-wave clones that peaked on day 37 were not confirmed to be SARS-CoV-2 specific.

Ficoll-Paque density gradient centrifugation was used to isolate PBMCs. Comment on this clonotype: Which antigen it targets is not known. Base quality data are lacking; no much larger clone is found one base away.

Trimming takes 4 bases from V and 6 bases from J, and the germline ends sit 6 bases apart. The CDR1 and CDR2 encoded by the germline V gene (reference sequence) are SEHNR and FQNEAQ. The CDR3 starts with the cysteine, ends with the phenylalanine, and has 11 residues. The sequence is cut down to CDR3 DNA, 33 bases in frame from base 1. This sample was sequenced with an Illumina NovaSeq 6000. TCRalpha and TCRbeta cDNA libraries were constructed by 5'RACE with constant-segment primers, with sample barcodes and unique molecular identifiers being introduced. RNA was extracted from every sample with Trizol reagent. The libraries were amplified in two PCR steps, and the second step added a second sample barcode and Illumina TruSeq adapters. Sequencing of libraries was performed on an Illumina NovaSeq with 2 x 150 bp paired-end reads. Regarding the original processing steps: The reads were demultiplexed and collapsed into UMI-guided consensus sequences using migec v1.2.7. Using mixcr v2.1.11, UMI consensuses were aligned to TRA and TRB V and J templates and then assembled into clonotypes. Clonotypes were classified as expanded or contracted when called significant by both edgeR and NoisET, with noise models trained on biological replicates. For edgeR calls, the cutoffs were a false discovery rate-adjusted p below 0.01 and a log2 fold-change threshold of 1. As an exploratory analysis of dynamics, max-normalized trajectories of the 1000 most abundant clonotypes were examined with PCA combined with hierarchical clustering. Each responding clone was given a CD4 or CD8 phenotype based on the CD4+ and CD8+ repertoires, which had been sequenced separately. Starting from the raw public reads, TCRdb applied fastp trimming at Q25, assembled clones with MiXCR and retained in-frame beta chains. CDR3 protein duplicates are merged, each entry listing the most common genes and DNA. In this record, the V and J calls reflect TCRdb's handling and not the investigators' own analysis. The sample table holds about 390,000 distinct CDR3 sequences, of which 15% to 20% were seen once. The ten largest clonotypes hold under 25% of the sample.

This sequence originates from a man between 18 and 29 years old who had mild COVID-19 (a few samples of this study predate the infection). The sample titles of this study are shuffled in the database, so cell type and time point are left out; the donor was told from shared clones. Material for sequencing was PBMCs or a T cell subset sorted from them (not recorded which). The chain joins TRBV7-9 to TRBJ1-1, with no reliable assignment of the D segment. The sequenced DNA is TGTGCCAGCAGCTCCGGGGCTGAAGCTTTCTTT. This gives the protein CASSSGAEAFF.